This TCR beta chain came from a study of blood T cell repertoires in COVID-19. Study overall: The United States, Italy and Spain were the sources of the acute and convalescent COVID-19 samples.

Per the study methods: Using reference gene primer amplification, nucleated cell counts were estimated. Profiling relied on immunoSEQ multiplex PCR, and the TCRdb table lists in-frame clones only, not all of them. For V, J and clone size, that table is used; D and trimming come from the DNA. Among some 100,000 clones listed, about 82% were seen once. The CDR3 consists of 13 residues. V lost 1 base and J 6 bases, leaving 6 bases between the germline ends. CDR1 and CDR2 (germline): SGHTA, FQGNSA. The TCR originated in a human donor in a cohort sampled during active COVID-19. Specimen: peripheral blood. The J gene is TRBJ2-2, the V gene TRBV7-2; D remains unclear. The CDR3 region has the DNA TGTGCCAGCAGCTTAGTGCGCGCCGGGGAGCTGTTTTTT. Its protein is CASSLVRAGELFF.